This TCR beta chain was sequenced for a study of blood T cell repertoires in COVID-19. Across the whole study: Specimens from acute and convalescent COVID-19 originated in the United States, Italy and Spain.

The CDR3 has 17 amino acids. V trimming: 1 base; J trimming: 4 bases; junction bases outside the gene matches: 9. CDR1 and CDR2 from the germline V gene are MGHRA and YSYEKL. Authors' analysis steps: How many nucleated cells were present was estimated from reference gene primer amplification. Method: immunoSEQ multiplex PCR; TCRdb's copy keeps in-frame clones and lacks some. That table furnishes V, J and clone size, whereas the DNA furnished D and trimming. The sample yields about 370,000 clones, 90% seen once. The receptor was derived from a man aged 18 to 29 with active or convalescent COVID-19. The sequenced material came from peripheral blood. V gene TRBV4-1 combines with J gene TRBJ1-3, with 8 nucleotides matching TRBD1. The DNA of the CDR3 is TGCGCCAGCAGCCAAGGCTACGACAGGGGAGGAGGAAACACCATATATTTT. Protein sequence: CASSQGYDRGGGNTIYF.